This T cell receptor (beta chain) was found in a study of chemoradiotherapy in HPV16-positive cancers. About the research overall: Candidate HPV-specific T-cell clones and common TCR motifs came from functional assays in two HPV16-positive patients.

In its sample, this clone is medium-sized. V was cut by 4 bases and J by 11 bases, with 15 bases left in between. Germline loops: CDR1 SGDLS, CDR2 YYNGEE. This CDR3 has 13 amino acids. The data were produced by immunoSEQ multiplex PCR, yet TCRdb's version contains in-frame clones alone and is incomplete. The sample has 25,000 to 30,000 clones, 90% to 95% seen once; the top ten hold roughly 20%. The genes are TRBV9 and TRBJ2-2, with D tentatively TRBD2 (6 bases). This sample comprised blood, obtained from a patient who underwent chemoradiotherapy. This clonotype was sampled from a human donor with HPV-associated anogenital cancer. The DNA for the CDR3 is TGTGCCAGCAGCAGTTACGGGACTCCCGAGCTGTTTTTT. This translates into CASSSYGTPELFF.